This record looks at one T cell receptor beta chain sequence and its context. Its antigen is currently unknown. This sample is part of a study of cytomegalovirus exposure and HLA in healthy donors. 60 Vbeta and 13 Jbeta primers were used in PCR. The assay was immunoSEQ multiplex PCR, and TCRdb's table has in-frame clones only and misses some. This sample has about 140,000 clones, with more than 75% found just once. Germline trimming cut 5 bases from V and 2 bases from J; bases unmatched to any gene: 12. Looked up from germline, CDR1 is MGHRA and CDR2 is YSYEKL. This CDR3 contains 18 residues. Study-level findings and limits: In a later analysis, V- and J-gene trimming of beta chains associated with a DCLRE1C missense variant, replicated independently. Certain sequence variants were highly shared and formed a cluster, and this cluster was likely a sequencing artifact. In vitro, a few CMV-associated chains proved specific for CMV antigens.

The receptor was derived from a man in his forties in good health and CMV-seronegative. Sequencing was carried out using PBMCs. The gene calls are TRBV4-1 and TRBJ2-5, with 12 nucleotides matching TRBD1. This CDR3 is CASSLETQGQGAQETQYF. As DNA, the CDR3 is TGCGCCAGCAGCTTGGAGACCCAGGGACAGGGGGCTCAAGAGACCCAGTACTTC.